Presented here are 22 T cell receptor beta chains from one specimen sequenced in a study of CD4 T cells in relation to SARS-CoV-2 and coronaviruses. No antigen has been assigned to these receptors. Unexposed donor CD4+ T cells date from about 2011-2018, before the COVID-19 pandemic. The cells were cultured for around ten days before CD4+ T cells were isolated. Clones were sequenced by immunoSEQ multiplex PCR, and TCRdb holds only the in-frame ones, with some missing. This table has approximately 21,000 clones, around 80% appearing once. Input material: CD4+ T cells from PBMCs, cultured in vitro. The receptors derive from a human donor in good health.

This chain links TRBV5-6 with TRBJ2-2; the D is unclear. Looked up from germline, CDR1 is SGHDT and CDR2 is YYEEEE. CDR3 length: 15 residues. The V end lost 2 bases, the J end lost 1 base, and 9 bases lay between the germline ends. For the CDR3, the DNA is TGTGCCAGCAGCTTATCTGGGATGAACACCGGGGAGCTGTTTTTT. Amino acids: CASSLSGMNTGELFF.

The genes are TRBV6-4 and TRBJ2-1; 8 positions agree with TRBD1. J lost 4 bases, V lost 3 bases, and 5 bases had no gene match. There are 15 residues in the CDR3. Looked up from germline, CDR1 is MRHNA and CDR2 is SNTAGT. The CDR3, as DNA: TGTGCCAGCAGTGATCCGACAGGGGCGTACAATGAGCAGTTCTTC. It encodes CASSDPTGAYNEQFF.

The rearrangement links TRBV29-1 to TRBJ1-2; 8 bases map to TRBD1. Trimming took 7 bases from V and 2 from J; bases not matched to a gene: 3. Per germline, CDR1 SQVTM and CDR2 ANQGSEA. The CDR3 covers 12 residues. For the CDR3, the DNA is TGCAGCGGTACAGGGGGAAACTATGGCTACACCTTC. As protein: CSGTGGNYGYTF.

The chain uses TRBV7-2 and TRBJ1-2; weak D call: TRBD1 (6 bases). This CDR3 region has 14 residues. Trimming took 2 bases from V and 8 from J, leaving 15 bases between them. Germline loops: CDR1 SGHTA, CDR2 FQGNSA. The CDR3 loop is CASSLNGGLGGYTF. Written as DNA, the CDR3 is TGTGCCAGCAGCTTAAACGGGGGCCTGGGAGGCTACACCTTC.

The CDR3 DNA follows: TGTGCCAGCAGTGGCCCTCCAGGGAAAACAACAGATACGCAGTATTTT. This sequence encodes CASSGPPGKTTDTQYF. V gene TRBV2 combines with J gene TRBJ2-3, with D maybe TRBD1 (5 bases). V lost 4 bases and J 3 bases, leaving 17 bases between the germline ends. Looked up from germline, CDR1 is SNHLY and CDR2 is FYNNEI. The CDR3 runs 16 residues.

There are a few counts of this clone. The chain is built from TRBV10-1 and TRBJ2-7; 10 nucleotides line up with TRBD1. This CDR3 is 12 amino acids long. Germline CDR1 reads WNHNN; CDR2 reads SYGVQD (reference sequence). With 4 bases clipped from V and 6 bases from J, the junction kept 0 bases outside the gene matches. The CDR3 protein is CASSGTGGEQYF. CDR3 coding DNA: TGCGCCAGCAGTGGGACAGGGGGCGAGCAGTACTTC.

This clone was observed a few times. The J gene is TRBJ1-4, the V gene TRBV9; D gene unclear. Germline V gives CDR1 SGDLS, CDR2 YYNGEE. The CDR3 loop spans 13 amino acids. The V gene lost 0 bases and the J gene lost 10 bases, with 10 bases spanning the gap. The CDR3, as DNA: TGTGCCAGCAGCGTAGGCCCCGCTCGAAAACTGTTTTTT. Residues: CASSVGPARKLFF.

This clone was found a few times. The chain combines TRBV2 with TRBJ1-5, with D possibly matching TRBD1 (6 bases). The CDR3 has 14 residues. Germline assignment: CDR1 SNHLY and CDR2 FYNNEI. V was clipped by 6 bases and J by 1 base, with 10 bases between them. The CDR3 DNA follows: TGTGCCAGCAGGGGGGACATCAGCAATCAGCCCCAGCATTTT. Amino acids: CASRGDISNQPQHF.

This clone was observed a single time. The chain is built from TRBV3-1 (or the pseudogene TRBV3-2) and TRBJ2-7; 8 nucleotides align to TRBD2. V dropped 0 bases and J dropped 2; count of bases not matched to a gene: 9. CDR1 is LGHDT and CDR2 is YNNKEL in the germline V gene (reference sequence). The CDR3 is 17 amino acids. The CDR3 DNA reads TGTGCCAGCAGCCAAGAATCAGGGGCGGGAGGTGCCTACGAGCAGTACTTC. Translation: CASSQESGAGGAYEQYF.

The gene calls are TRBV5-1 and TRBJ2-4; 7 nucleotides align to TRBD1. This CDR3 is 11 amino acids long. CDR1 and CDR2 from the germline V gene are SGHRS and YFSETQ. Trimming removed 4 bases from V and 8 bases from J; junction bases left unmatched: 0. Here the CDR3 reads CASSDRDIQYF. The CDR3 DNA reads TGCGCCAGCAGCGACAGGGACATTCAGTACTTC.

V is TRBV6-2 or TRBV6-3 and J is TRBJ2-3; 10 bases fit TRBD2. This CDR3 region has 14 residues. J gave up 2 bases and V 6 bases, and 2 bases lay outside the gene matches. Germline V gives CDR1 MNHEY, CDR2 SVGEGT. CDR3 sequence (DNA): TGTGCCAGCAGCCTAGCGGGGGACACAGATACGCAGTATTTT. It specifies CASSLAGDTDTQYF.

The V gene is TRBV2, the J gene TRBJ2-4, with D uncertain. This CDR3 spans 15 amino acids. Germline CDR1 and CDR2: SNHLY and FYNNEI. With 2 bases removed from V and 5 bases from J, the gap between germline ends came to 13 bases. CDR3 sequence: CASSELGPAENIQYF. The CDR3 coding sequence is TGTGCCAGCAGTGAACTCGGGCCCGCGGAAAACATTCAGTACTTC.

The J gene is TRBJ2-1, the V gene TRBV4-3; D perhaps matches TRBD1 (7 bases). Trimming took off 3 bases at V and 7 bases at J, with 16 bases between the two ends. The CDR3 runs 15 residues. The V gene's germline CDR1 is LGHNA and CDR2 YSLEER. The CDR3 DNA sequence: TGCGCCAGCAGCCATCAGGGGGGCATTGGAAATGAGCAGTTCTTC. Translation: CASSHQGGIGNEQFF.

In its sample, this clone was seen once. The rearrangement joins TRBV28 to TRBJ1-2, with no clear D. The CDR3 has 12 amino acids. V dropped 4 bases and J dropped 3 bases, with 6 bases sitting between them. CDR1 is MDHEN and CDR2 is SYDVKM in the germline V gene. DNA of the CDR3: TGTGCCAGCAGTTCCCTCCACTATGGCTACACCTTC. This gives the protein CASSSLHYGYTF.

This chain connects TRBV18 to TRBJ1-1; D perhaps matches TRBD1 (5 bases). Between the trimmed V and J ends, which lost 3 bases and 6 bases, there was a span of 14 bases. The CDR3 totals 14 residues. Germline CDR1 KGHSH, CDR2 LQKENI. CDR3 loop: CASSPRGRGPEAFF. For the CDR3, the DNA is TGTGCCAGCTCACCTCGTGGGAGGGGCCCTGAAGCTTTCTTT.

The V gene is TRBV12-3 or TRBV12-4, the J gene TRBJ2-7; D is undetermined. Trimming cost V 6 bases and J 2 bases, with 5 bases left between them. CDR3 length equals 11 residues. DNA for the CDR3: TGTGCCAGCAGCAGGACCTACGAGCAGTACTTC. Its protein product is CASSRTYEQYF.

The V and J genes are TRBV7-9 and TRBJ2-7; 8 bases agree with TRBD1. Germline V gene data show CDR1 as SEHNR and CDR2 as FQNEAQ (reference sequence). Losses at the gene ends were 3 bases for V and 3 bases for J; bases not matched to a gene: 4. CDR3 length: 14 residues. CDR3 sequence reads: CASSFGQGLYEQYF. The CDR3 region has the DNA TGTGCCAGCAGCTTCGGACAGGGCCTCTACGAGCAGTACTTC.

The rearrangement links TRBV6-5 to TRBJ2-2, with D possibly matching TRBD2 (6 bases). CDR3 size: 15 residues. Trimming pared 2 bases from V and 5 bases from J, leaving 12 bases between. Germline CDR1 reads MNHEY; CDR2 reads SVGAGI. For the CDR3, the DNA is TGTGCCAGCAGTTACAAAGGAGGGGCAACCGGGGAGCTGTTTTTT. Translated: CASSYKGGATGELFF.

The rearrangement links TRBV5-1 to TRBJ2-7; 10 bases agree with TRBD2. Trimming at V came to 0 bases and at J to 1 base, leaving 1 base not matched to a gene. The CDR3 loop spans 15 amino acids. The germline CDR1 and CDR2 sequences are SGHRS and YFSETQ. As DNA, the CDR3 is TGCGCCAGCAGCTTGGCTAGCGGGAGTTCCTACGAGCAGTACTTC. This sequence encodes CASSLASGSSYEQYF.

The V gene is TRBV7-2, the J gene TRBJ1-4; D gene uncertain. V shed 1 base and J shed 8 bases, with 11 bases lying between them. This CDR3 is built from 14 residues. Germline CDR1 and CDR2: SGHTA and FQGNSA. CDR3 sequence reads: CASSLGQAFEKLFF. The CDR3 DNA sequence: TGTGCCAGCAGCTTAGGCCAGGCTTTCGAAAAACTGTTTTTT.

With regard to this clone: One end of the junction varies from germline; a read error may be responsible. The rearrangement links TRBV3-1 (or the pseudogene TRBV3-2) to TRBJ1-6, with 11 bases that match TRBD1. This CDR3 spans 16 amino acids. Germline values: CDR1 LGHDT, CDR2 YNNKEL (reference sequence). The CDR3 DNA reads TGTGCCAGCAGACGGACAGGGGGCAACTGGAATTCACTCCTCCACTTT. Amino acids: CASRRTGGNWNSLLHF.

The V call is TRBV5-4, the J call TRBJ2-7; 8 nucleotides agree with TRBD1. CDR3 size: 14 residues. Germline V gives CDR1 SGHNT, CDR2 YYREEE (reference sequence). Trimming removed 4 bases from V and 5 bases from J; junction bases left unmatched: 8. The CDR3 protein is CASSPRQGTNEQYF. The CDR3 DNA is TGTGCCAGCAGCCCTCGACAGGGGACCAACGAGCAGTACTTC.